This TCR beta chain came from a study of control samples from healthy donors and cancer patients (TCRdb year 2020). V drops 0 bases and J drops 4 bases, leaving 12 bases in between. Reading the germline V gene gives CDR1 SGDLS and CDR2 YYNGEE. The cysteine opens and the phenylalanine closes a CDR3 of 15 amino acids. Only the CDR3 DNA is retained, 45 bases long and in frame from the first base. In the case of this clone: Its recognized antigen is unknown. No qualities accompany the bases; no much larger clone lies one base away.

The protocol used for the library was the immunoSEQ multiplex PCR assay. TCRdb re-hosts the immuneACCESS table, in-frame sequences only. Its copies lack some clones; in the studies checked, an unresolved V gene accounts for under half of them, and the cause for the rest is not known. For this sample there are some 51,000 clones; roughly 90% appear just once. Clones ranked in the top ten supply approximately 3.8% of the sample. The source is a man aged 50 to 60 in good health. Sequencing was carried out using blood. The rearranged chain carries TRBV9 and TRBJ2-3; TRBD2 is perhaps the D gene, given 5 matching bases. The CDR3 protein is CASSVDPGTADTQYF. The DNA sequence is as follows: TGTGCCAGCAGCGTAGATCCGGGAACGGCAGATACGCAGTATTTT.